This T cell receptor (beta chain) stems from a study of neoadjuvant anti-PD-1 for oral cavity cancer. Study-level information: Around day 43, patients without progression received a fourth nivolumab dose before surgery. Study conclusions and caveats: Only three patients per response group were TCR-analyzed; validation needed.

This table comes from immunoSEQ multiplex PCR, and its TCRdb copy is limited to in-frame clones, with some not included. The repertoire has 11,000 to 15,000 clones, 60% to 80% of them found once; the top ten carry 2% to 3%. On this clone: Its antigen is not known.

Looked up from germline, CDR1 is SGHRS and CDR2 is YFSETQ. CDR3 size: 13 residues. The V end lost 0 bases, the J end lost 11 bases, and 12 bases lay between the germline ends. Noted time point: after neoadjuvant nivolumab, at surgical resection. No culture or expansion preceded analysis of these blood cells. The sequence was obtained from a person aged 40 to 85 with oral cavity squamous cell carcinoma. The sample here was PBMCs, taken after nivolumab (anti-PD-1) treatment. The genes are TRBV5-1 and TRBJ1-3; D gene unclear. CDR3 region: CASSLAGFSAIYF. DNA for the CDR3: TGCGCCAGCAGCTTGGCTGGATTCTCGGCCATATATTTT.